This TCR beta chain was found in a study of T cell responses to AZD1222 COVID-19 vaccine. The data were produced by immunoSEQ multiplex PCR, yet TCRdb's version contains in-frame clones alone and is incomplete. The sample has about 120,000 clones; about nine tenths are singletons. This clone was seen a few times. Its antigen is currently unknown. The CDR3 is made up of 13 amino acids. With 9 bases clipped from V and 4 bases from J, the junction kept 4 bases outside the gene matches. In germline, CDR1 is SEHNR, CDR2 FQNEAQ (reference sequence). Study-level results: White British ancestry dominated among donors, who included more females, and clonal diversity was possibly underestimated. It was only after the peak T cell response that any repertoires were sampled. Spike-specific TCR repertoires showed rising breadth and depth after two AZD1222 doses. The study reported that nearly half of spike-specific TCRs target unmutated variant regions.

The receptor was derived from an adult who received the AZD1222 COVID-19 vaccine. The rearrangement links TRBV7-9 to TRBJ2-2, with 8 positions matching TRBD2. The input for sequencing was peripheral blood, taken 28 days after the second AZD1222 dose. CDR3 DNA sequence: TGTGCCAGAGAAGCGGGAGCCACCGGGGAGCTGTTTTTT. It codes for CAREAGATGELFF.